Below, one TCR beta chain is given with its context. Its antigen remains unidentified. These data originate in a study of siplizumab effects on memory and regulatory T cells. General observations from the study: Naive T cells appeared more varied than memory cells and looked like key alloresponse contributors. Unstimulated subsets were the mapping target of only a minor fraction of alloreactive clones.

V was trimmed by 4 bases and J by 7 bases, leaving 7 bases between them. CDR3 length equals 11 residues. The method was immunoSEQ multiplex PCR; TCRdb's version includes in-frame clones alone and lacks a portion of them. The sample contains about 120,000 clones, about 95% of which appear only once. This chain uses TRBV5-3 with TRBJ2-3; D gene unclear. TRBV5-3 is reported as an ORF; its role is uncertain. Sequenced: non-Treg CD4+ T cells sorted from blood. The TCR originated in a human donor in good health. In nucleotides, the CDR3 is TGTGCCAGAAGCCCAGGAAATACGCAGTATTTT. It yields the protein CARSPGNTQYF.